The next 4 T cell receptor beta chains were all read from a single sample in a study of cytomegalovirus exposure and HLA in healthy donors. The PCR contained 60 Vbeta and 13 Jbeta primers. The repertoire was sequenced with immunoSEQ multiplex PCR; TCRdb's copy has only in-frame clones and lacks some. This table holds about 160,000 clones, 60% to 80% found once. The specimen was PBMCs. The origin of the receptors is a male donor in good health and CMV-seronegative.

The chain joins TRBV15 to TRBJ2-1; D perhaps matches TRBD2 (6 bases). The CDR3 is made up of 14 amino acids. Looked up from germline, CDR1 is LNHNV and CDR2 is YYDKDF (reference sequence). V gave up 0 bases and J gave up 5 bases, with 8 bases separating them. CDR3 DNA: TGTGCCACCAGCAGAGATGGAGGGAACAATGAGCAGTTCTTC. This codes for CATSRDGGNNEQFF. Using reference TRBV15 and TRBJ2-1 for the parts outside the CDR3, the full variable domain is DAMVIQNPRYQVTQFGKPVTLSCSQTLNHNVMYWYQQKSSQAPKLLFHYYDKDFNNEADTPDNFQSRRPNTSFCFLDIRSPGLGDTAMYLCATSRDGGNNEQFFGPGTRLTVL.

The J gene is TRBJ2-2, the V gene TRBV7-7; perhaps TRBD2 as D (6 bases). This CDR3 region has 16 residues. Germline CDR1 is SSHAT and CDR2 is FNYEAQ (reference sequence). With 5 bases removed from V and 0 bases from J, the gap between germline ends came to 13 bases. The CDR3 coding sequence is TGTGCCAGCAGCCCCTTTTCGGGGGCGAACACCGGGGAGCTGTTTTTT. Residues: CASSPFSGANTGELFF.

V and J are TRBV10-3 and TRBJ2-7; maybe TRBD1 (6 bases). The ends were cut back, 9 bases at V and 0 bases at J, with 6 bases in the middle. The germline CDR1 and CDR2 sequences are ENHRY and SYGVKD. The CDR3 spans 11 residues. CDR3 sequence reads: CAIQGSYEQYF. Written as DNA, the CDR3 is TGTGCCATACAGGGCTCCTACGAGCAGTACTTC.

This sequence joins TRBV6-1 and TRBJ2-5, with 10 bases lining up with TRBD1. The germline CDR1 and CDR2 sequences are MNHNS and SASEGT. V was pared by 2 bases and J by 1 base, with 4 bases of the junction left unmatched. The CDR3 length is 16 residues. The CDR3 loop is CASSEMGQGIQETQYF. As DNA, the CDR3 is TGTGCCAGCAGTGAAATGGGACAGGGGATCCAAGAGACCCAGTACTTC.